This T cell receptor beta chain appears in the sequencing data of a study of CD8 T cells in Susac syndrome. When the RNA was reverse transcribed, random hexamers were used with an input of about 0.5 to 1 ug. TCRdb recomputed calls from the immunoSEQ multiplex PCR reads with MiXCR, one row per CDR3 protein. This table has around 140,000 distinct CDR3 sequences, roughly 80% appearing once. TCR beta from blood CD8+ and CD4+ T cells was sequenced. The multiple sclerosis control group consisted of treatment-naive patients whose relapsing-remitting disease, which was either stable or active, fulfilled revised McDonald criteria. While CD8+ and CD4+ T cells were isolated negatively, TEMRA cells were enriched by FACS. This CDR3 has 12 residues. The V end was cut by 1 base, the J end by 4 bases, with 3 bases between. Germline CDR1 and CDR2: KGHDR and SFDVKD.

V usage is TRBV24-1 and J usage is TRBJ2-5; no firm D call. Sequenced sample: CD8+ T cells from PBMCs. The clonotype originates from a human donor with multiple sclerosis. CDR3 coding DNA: TGTGCCACCAGTGATTTTTCAGAGACCCAGTACTTC. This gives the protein CATSDFSETQYF.